Included here is one T cell receptor (beta chain) sequence, with context. This clone was seen a few times. Its antigen is currently not known. Base qualities are not at hand, and no much larger clone is one base apart. This specimen belongs to a study of T cell responses to AZD1222 COVID-19 vaccine (dated by TCRdb to the early 2020s). Concerning the study at large: AZD1222 recipients given second doses at about 4 weeks or at about 12 weeks were pooled, since spike-specific TCR depth and breadth were not found to differ between the two schedules. TCR sequencing was performed for 230 to 250 trial participants, of whom about 200 were given two doses of AZD1222 and around 26 were given two doses of MenACWY control vaccine. Enrollment into the trials was organized by age into subgroups of 18-55, 56-69 and 70-plus years, and those subgroups contained about 160, 30 and 59 TCR-sequenced participants, respectively. Summary of the overall study and its limitations: Participants were mostly white British, with more females than males. The authors suggested clonal diversity may have been underestimated. A significant rise in spike-specific TCR breadth and depth was observed after two AZD1222 doses relative to day 0 and relative to MenACWY recipients. In the small 56-69-year group, the increase in depth fell short of significance, most likely because of low power. Conclusions about previously exposed vaccinees were limited because only a handful of AZD1222 recipients were SARS-CoV-2 seropositive at baseline. Epitopes outside the regions mutated in the B.1.351 and B.1.1.7 variants were reportedly recognized by nearly half of the unique spike-specific TCRs. Vaccine-associated CD4 TCRs spanned the whole spike protein, with dominant responses in regions 160-218 and 743-854. Because no day 14 peak-response samples were available, repertoires were characterized only after the peak T cell response.

Trimming costs V 5 bases and J 4 bases, and their ends lie 15 bases apart. The germline V gene gives CDR1 as MGHRA and CDR2 as YSYEKL. Measured from the cysteine to the phenylalanine, the CDR3 is 14 residues long. CDR3 DNA only is kept here, 42 bases in frame from base 1. The CDR3 regions of human TCRbeta chains were analyzed by immunosequencing. In the authors' own workflow: TCRs in the repertoires were compared against a reference library of SARS-CoV-2-specific TCRs that had been generated with the MIRA antigen-specificity platform. Breadth was defined as the fraction of unique TCRs that were SARS-CoV-2-associated. Depth was defined as the fraction of total T cells that were SARS-CoV-2-associated. Using the MIRA data, each spike-specific TCR was assigned both to the spike region to which the TCR was reactive and to a CD4 or CD8 class. Log10-transformed breadth and depth values were compared by one-way ANOVA with Sidak's multiple comparisons tests. The clones in this table, taken by TCRdb from immuneACCESS, are in-frame only. Not every clone is retained; where verified, under half of the shortfall comes from an unresolved V gene, and the cause of the rest is unknown. V and J calls plus clone size are reproduced from that table; the DNA served to infer D and trimming. The table for this sample lists 120,000 or so clones; around 81% of them were counted only once. The ten largest clones capture 4.6% of the sample.

The time point tag for this specimen amounts to: baseline before first vaccination. Vaccinee samples came from UK trials COV001 and COV002, including a single-blind randomized controlled phase 2/3 trial of AZD1222 (ChAdOx1 nCoV-19) in healthy adults. For TCRbeta chain sequencing, PBMC samples from trial participants were taken at day 0 and at day 28 after the second dose. The receptor was isolated from an adult in good health. The chain uses TRBV4-1 and TRBJ2-7, with the D gene too uncertain to name. Here the sequenced sample was peripheral blood, taken on day 0 of AZD1222 vaccination. The DNA is TGCGCCAGCAGCTTCTCGAAGGGTGCGTACGAGCAGTACTTC. Translated, this is CASSFSKGAYEQYF.